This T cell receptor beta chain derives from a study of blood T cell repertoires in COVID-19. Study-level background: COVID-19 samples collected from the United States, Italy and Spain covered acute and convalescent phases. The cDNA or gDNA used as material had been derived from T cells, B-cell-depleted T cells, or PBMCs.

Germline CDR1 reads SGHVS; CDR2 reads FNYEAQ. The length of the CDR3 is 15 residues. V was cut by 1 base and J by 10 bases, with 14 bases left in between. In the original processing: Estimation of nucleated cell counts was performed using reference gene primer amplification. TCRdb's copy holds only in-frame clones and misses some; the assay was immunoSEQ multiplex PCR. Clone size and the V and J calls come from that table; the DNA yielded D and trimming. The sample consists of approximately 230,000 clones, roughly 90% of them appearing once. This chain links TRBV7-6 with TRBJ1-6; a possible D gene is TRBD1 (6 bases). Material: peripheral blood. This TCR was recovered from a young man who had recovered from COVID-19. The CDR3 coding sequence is TGTGCCAGCAGCTTAGGGGCAGGGGAACAATCACCCCTCCACTTT. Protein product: CASSLGAGEQSPLHF.